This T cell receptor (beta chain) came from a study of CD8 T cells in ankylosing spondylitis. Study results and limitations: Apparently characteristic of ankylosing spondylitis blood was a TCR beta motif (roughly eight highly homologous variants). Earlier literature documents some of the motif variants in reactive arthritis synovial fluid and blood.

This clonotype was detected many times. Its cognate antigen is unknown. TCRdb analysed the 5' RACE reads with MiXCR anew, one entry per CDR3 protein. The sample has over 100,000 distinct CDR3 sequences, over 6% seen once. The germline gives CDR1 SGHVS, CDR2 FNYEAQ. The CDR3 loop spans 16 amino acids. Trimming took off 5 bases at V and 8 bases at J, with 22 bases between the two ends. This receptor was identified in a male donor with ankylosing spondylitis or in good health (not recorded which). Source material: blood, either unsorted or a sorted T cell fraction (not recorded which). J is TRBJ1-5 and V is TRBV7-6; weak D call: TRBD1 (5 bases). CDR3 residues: CASSPTRDGSLEPQHF. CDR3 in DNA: TGTGCCAGCAGCCCCACTAGGGACGGCTCGTTGGAGCCCCAGCATTTT.